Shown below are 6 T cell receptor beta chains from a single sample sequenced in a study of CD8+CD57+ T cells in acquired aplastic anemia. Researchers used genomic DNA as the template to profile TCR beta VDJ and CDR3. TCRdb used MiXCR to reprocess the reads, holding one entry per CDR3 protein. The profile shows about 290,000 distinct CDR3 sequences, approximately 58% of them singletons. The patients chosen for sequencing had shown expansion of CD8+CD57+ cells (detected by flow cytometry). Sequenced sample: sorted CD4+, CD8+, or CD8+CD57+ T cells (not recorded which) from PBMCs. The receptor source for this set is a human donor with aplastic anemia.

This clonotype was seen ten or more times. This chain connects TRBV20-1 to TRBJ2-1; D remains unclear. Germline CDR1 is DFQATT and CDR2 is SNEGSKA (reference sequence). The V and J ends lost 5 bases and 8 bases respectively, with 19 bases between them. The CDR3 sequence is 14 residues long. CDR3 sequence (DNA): TGCAGTGCTTCCACCGAGGATCTGTTCGATGAGCAGTTCTTC. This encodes CSASTEDLFDEQFF.

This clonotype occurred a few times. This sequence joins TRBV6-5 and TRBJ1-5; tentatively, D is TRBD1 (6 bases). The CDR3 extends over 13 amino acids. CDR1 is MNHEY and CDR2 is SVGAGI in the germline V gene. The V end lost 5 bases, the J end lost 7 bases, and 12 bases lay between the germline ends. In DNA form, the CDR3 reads TGTGCCAGCAGTGAACAGGGTTGGCAGCCCCAGCATTTT. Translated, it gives CASSEQGWQPQHF.

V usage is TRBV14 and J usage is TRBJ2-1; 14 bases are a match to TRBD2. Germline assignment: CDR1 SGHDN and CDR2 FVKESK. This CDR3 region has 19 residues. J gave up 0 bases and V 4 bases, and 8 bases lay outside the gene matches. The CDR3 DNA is TGTGCCAGCAGCCGATGGACTAGCGGGGGGCCGAGCTCCTACAATGAGCAGTTCTTC. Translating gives CASSRWTSGGPSSYNEQFF.

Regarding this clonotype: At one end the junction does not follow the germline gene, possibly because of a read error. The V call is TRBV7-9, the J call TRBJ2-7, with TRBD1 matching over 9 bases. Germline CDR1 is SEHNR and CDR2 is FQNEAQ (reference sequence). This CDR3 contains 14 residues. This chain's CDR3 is CASSWGTGLDEQYF. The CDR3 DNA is TGCGCCAGCAGCTGGGGGACAGGGCTAGACGAGCAGTACTTC.

The DNA for the CDR3 is TGTGCCAGCAGTGAAATTGGACAGTCCCATCAGCCCCAGCATTTT. Translation: CASSEIGQSHQPQHF. The J gene is TRBJ1-5, the V gene TRBV6-1; D perhaps matches TRBD1 (6 bases). Trimming removed 2 bases at V and 5 bases at J, with 13 bases between. This CDR3 comprises 15 residues. The germline V gene encodes CDR1 MNHNS and CDR2 SASEGT.

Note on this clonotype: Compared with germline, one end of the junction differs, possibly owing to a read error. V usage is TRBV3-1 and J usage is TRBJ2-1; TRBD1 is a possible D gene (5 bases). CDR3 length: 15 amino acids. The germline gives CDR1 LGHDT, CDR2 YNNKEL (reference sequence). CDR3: CANSDTGKGYNGQFF. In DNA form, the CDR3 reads TGTGCCAACAGCGATACTGGCAAGGGGTACAATGGGCAGTTCTTC.